Listed here are 2 T cell receptor beta chains from one sample, sequenced in a study of blood T cell repertoires in COVID-19. The table came from immunoSEQ multiplex PCR; TCRdb's copy has only in-frame clones and leaves some out. The sample carries around 200,000 clones, 85% to 90% recorded once. Sequenced input: peripheral blood. These receptors were obtained from a man between 18 and 29 years old with active or convalescent COVID-19.

As regards this clone: Other DNA sequences from this sample encode an identical CDR3 as well. The chain couples TRBV7-2 to TRBJ2-7, with 15 bases fitting TRBD2. The V segment lost 5 bases and the J segment 9 bases; nucleotides outside the gene matches: 8. This CDR3 spans 15 amino acids. Germline V gene data show CDR1 as SGHTA and CDR2 as FQGNSA. CDR3 protein: CASSPPGLAGGGQYF. In nucleotides, the CDR3 is TGTGCCAGCAGCCCGCCGGGACTAGCGGGAGGTGGGCAGTACTTC.

The V call is TRBV7-8, the J call TRBJ2-3; maybe TRBD2 (7 bases). The CDR3 length is 16 residues. The germline V and J ends were trimmed by 2 bases and 1 base, with 13 bases remaining between them. The germline gives CDR1 SGHVS, CDR2 FQNEAQ. The CDR3 DNA follows: TGTGCCAGCAGCTTAAGAGCGGGACACCGCACAGATACGCAGTATTTT. As protein: CASSLRAGHRTDTQYF.